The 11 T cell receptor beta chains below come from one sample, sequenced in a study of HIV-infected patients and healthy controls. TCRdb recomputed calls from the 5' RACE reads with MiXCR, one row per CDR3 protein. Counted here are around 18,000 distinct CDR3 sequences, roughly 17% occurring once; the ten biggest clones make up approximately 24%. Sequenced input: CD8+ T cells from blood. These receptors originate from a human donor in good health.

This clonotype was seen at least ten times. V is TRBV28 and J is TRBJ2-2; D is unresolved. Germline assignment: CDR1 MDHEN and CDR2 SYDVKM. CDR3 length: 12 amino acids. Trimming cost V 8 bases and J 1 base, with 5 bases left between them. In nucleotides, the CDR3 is TGTGCCAGCTGCGGGAACACCGGGGAGCTGTTTTTT. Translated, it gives CASCGNTGELFF.

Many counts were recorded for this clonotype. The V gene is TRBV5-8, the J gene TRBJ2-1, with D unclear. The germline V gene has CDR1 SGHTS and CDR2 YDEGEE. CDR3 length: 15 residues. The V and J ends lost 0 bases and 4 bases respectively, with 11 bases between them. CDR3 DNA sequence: TGTGCCAGCAGCTTGGGACGATGGGTGTACAATGAGCAGTTCTTC. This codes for CASSLGRWVYNEQFF.

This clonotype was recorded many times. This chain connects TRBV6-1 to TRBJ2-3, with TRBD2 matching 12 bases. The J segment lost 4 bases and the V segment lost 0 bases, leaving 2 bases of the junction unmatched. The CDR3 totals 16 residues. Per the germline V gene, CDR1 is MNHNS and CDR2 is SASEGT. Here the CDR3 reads CASSEALAGGADTQYF. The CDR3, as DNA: TGTGCCAGCAGTGAAGCCCTAGCGGGAGGGGCAGATACGCAGTATTTT.

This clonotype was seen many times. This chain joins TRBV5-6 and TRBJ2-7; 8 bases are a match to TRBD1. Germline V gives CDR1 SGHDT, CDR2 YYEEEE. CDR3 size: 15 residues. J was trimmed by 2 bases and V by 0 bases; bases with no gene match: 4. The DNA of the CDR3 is TGTGCCAGCAGCTTGGGGGACAGGTTCACCTACGAGCAGTACTTC. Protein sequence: CASSLGDRFTYEQYF.

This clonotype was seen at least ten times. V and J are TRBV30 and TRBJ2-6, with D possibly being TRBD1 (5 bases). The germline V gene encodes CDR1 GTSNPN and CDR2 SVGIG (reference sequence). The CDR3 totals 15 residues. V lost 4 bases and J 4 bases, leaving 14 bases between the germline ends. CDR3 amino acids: CAWMAGPFGANVLTF. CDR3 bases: TGTGCCTGGATGGCAGGGCCATTCGGGGCCAACGTCCTGACTTTC.

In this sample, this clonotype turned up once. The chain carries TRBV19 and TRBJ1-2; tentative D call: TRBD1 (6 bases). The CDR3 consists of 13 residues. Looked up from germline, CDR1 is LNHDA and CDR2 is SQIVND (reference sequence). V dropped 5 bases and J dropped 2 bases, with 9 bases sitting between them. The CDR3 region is CASSAGTNYGYTF. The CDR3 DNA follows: TGTGCCAGTAGTGCCGGGACAAACTATGGCTACACCTTC.

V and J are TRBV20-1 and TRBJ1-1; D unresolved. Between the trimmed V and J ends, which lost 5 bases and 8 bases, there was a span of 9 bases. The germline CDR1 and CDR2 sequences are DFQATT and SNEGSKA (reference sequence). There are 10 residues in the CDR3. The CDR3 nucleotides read TGCAGTGCTGCAAGGGTAGAAGCTTTCTTT. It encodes CSAARVEAFF.

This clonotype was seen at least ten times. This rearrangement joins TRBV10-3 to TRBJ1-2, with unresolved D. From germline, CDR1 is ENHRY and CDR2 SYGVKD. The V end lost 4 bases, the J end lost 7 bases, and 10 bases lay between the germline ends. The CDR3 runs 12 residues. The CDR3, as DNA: TGTGCCATCAGTGGGTCTGGGATTGGCTACACCTTC. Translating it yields CAISGSGIGYTF.

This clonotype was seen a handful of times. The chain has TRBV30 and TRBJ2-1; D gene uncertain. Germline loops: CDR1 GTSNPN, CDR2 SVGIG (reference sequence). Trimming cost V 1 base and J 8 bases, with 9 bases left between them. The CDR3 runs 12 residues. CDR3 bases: TGTGCCTGGAGTGGGGGTTTCGATGAGCAGTTCTTC. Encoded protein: CAWSGGFDEQFF.

CDR3 DNA sequence: TGTGCCACCTGCTCCCGACAGGGAGCCTACTATGGCTACACCTTC. As protein: CATCSRQGAYYGYTF. V usage is TRBV15 and J usage is TRBJ1-2, with TRBD1 identical over 7 bases. The CDR3 consists of 15 residues. With 8 bases clipped from V and 3 bases from J, the junction kept 12 bases outside the gene matches. Germline-derived CDR1 and CDR2 are LNHNV and YYDKDF (reference sequence).

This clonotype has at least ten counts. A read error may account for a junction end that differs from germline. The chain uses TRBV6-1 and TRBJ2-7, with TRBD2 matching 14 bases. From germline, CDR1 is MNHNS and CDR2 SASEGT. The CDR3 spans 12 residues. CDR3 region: CASSEETSGRVF. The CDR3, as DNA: TGTGCCAGCAGCGAAGAGACTAGCGGGAGGGTGTTT.